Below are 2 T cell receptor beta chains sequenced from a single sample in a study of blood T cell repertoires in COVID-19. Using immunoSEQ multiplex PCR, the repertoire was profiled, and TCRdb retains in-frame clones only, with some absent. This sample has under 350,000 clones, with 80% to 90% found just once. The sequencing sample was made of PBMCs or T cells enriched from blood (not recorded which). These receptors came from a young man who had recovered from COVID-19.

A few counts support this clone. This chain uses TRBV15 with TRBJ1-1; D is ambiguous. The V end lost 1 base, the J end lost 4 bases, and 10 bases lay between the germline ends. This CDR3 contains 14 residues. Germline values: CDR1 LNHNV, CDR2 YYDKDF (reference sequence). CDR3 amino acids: CATSRARESTEAFF. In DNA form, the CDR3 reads TGTGCCACCAGCAGAGCCCGGGAGAGCACTGAAGCTTTCTTT.

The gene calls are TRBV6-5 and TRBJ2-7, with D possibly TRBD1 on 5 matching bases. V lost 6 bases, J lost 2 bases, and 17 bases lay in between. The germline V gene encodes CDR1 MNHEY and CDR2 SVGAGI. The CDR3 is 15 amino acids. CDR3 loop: CASSTATGNTYEQYF. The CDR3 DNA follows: TGTGCCAGCAGCACTGCCACAGGAAACACCTACGAGCAGTACTTC.